The 26 T cell receptor beta chains listed next were all sequenced from one sample in a study of T cells in localized non-small cell lung cancer. Here immunoSEQ multiplex PCR was the method, and the copy in TCRdb shows in-frame clones only, minus some. The sample holds about 13,000 clones, approximately 30% seen once. Here the sequenced sample was lung tumor tissue, taken before any cancer treatment. The receptor set was obtained from a female donor older than 55 with stage I lung adenocarcinoma.

CDR3 bases: TGTGCCAGTAGTATAGAGGCAGCCTACGAGCAGTACTTC. It encodes CASSIEAAYEQYF. The rearrangement links TRBV19 to TRBJ2-7; D call uncertain. V was trimmed by 0 bases and J by 2 bases, leaving 5 bases between them. This CDR3 comprises 13 residues. CDR1 LNHDA and CDR2 SQIVND come from the germline V gene (reference sequence). The full variable domain, in which reference TRBV19 and TRBJ2-7 provide the parts outside the CDR3, is DGGITQSPKYLFRKEGQNVTLSCEQNLNHDAMYWYRQDPGQGLRLIYYSQIVNDFQKGDIAEGYSVSREKKESFPLTVTSAQKNPTAFYLCASSIEAAYEQYFGPGTRLTVT.

The chain is built from TRBV19 and TRBJ2-5; possibly TRBD2 for D (6 bases). V lost 5 bases to trimming and J lost 5 bases, with 18 bases between them. Germline lookup yields CDR1 LNHDA and CDR2 SQIVND (reference sequence). This CDR3 contains 15 residues. The CDR3 protein is CASSHGDVGRETQYF. The CDR3 bases are TGTGCCAGTAGTCACGGGGACGTGGGGAGGGAGACCCAGTACTTC.

The rearrangement uses TRBV30 and TRBJ1-1; D possibly corresponds to TRBD1 (5 bases). This CDR3 contains 13 residues. With 2 bases removed from V and 10 bases from J, the gap between germline ends came to 17 bases. Looked up from germline, CDR1 is GTSNPN and CDR2 is SVGIG (reference sequence). This CDR3 is CAWSSRGPYGAFF. Written as DNA, the CDR3 is TGTGCCTGGAGTTCACGGGGACCTTACGGAGCTTTCTTT.

This clone was found once. This chain joins TRBV19 and TRBJ2-1; D not resolved. Germline values: CDR1 LNHDA, CDR2 SQIVND (reference sequence). The CDR3 spans 15 residues. The V and J ends lost 7 bases and 6 bases respectively, with 19 bases between them. CDR3 nucleotide sequence: TGTGCCAGTACCATCGGTGGGATTAAGGTCAATGAGCAGTTCTTC. Translated: CASTIGGIKVNEQFF.

This clone appeared a few times. V usage is TRBV9 and J usage is TRBJ2-1; D is ambiguous. V lost 6 bases and J lost 10, with 14 bases in between. This CDR3 has 12 amino acids. The germline V gene has CDR1 SGDLS and CDR2 YYNGEE. The CDR3 DNA follows: TGTGCCAGCATCTCATCCTGGCGGGAGCAGTTCTTC. Residues: CASISSWREQFF.

The rearrangement uses TRBV14 and TRBJ1-5; 8 bases are shared with TRBD1. Germline assignment: CDR1 SGHDN and CDR2 FVKESK. The V and J ends lost 4 bases and 6 bases, in that order; junction bases with no gene match: 8. This CDR3 contains 15 residues. DNA for the CDR3: TGTGCCAGCAGCCCTCACAGGGGGAGTGGTCAGCCCCAGCATTTT. Its translation: CASSPHRGSGQPQHF.

The V and J genes are TRBV29-1 and TRBJ2-3; 7 bases fit TRBD2. CDR3 length equals 13 residues. The ends lost 3 bases at V and 4 bases at J; junction bases unmatched: 4. Germline assignment: CDR1 SQVTM and CDR2 ANQGSEA. In DNA, the CDR3 is TGCAGCGTTGATAGGGAGGGAGCAGATACGCAGTATTTT. Its translation is CSVDREGADTQYF.

The chain has TRBV30 and TRBJ2-2, with 10 bases aligning to TRBD2. V lost 0 bases, J lost 5 bases, and 6 bases stayed unmatched. Per the germline V gene, CDR1 is GTSNPN and CDR2 is SVGIG (reference sequence). The CDR3 totals 16 residues. The CDR3 DNA sequence: TGTGCCTGGAGTGTCGGAGCGGGAGGGCCGACCGGGGAGCTGTTTTTT. It codes for CAWSVGAGGPTGELFF. Using reference TRBV30 and TRBJ2-2 for the parts outside the CDR3, the full variable domain is SQTIHQWPATLVQPVGSPLSLECTVEGTSNPNLYWYRQAAGRGLQLLFYSVGIGQISSEVPQNLSASRPQDRQFILSSKKLLLSDSGFYLCAWSVGAGGPTGELFFGEGSRLTVL.

This clone showed up just a few times. This chain joins TRBV11-3 and TRBJ1-2; D is possibly TRBD1 (5 bases). The germline gives CDR1 SGHNT, CDR2 YENEEA. Trimming took off 1 base at V and 4 bases at J, with 22 bases between the two ends. The CDR3 covers 18 residues. CDR3 protein: CASSLGHIRDGPIYGYTF. The CDR3 DNA reads as TGTGCCAGCAGCTTAGGGCATATAAGGGACGGACCAATCTATGGCTACACCTTC.

The gene calls are TRBV15 and TRBJ2-3; possibly TRBD2 for D (6 bases). Trimming cost V 3 bases and J 6 bases, with 19 bases left between them. The CDR3 spans 16 residues. Germline CDR1 is LNHNV and CDR2 is YYDKDF (reference sequence). CDR3 bases: TGTGCCACCAGCAGTGAGGGCAGCGGAGGGAGGGATACGCAGTATTTT. This sequence encodes CATSSEGSGGRDTQYF.

In its sample, this clone ranks as medium-sized. This chain uses TRBV6-8 with TRBJ1-3; 7 bases line up with TRBD1. The CDR3 loop spans 16 amino acids. V shed 0 bases and J 5 bases; nucleotides not matched to a gene: 7. Germline CDR1 and CDR2: MNHGY and SAAAGT. CDR3 sequence: CASSYSKGGWRNTIYF. The DNA of the CDR3 is TGTGCCAGCAGTTACTCGAAAGGGGGCTGGAGAAACACCATATATTTT.

The chain is built from TRBV19 and TRBJ1-4; D perhaps matches TRBD1 (6 bases). Germline loops: CDR1 LNHDA, CDR2 SQIVND (reference sequence). The germline V and J ends were trimmed by 3 bases and 7 bases, with 18 bases remaining between them. The CDR3 totals 16 residues. The DNA for the CDR3 is TGTGCCAGTAGTATCAGCCTGGTCCTACAGGGTGAAAAACTGTTTTTT. This gives the protein CASSISLVLQGEKLFF.

The chain uses TRBV28 and TRBJ2-7; D not resolved. The length of the CDR3 is 14 residues. CDR1 is MDHEN and CDR2 is SYDVKM in the germline V gene. V was cut by 10 bases and J by 8 bases, with 24 bases left in between. The CDR3 nucleotides read TGTGCCACCTCCAGAGGTGGCTCTAAAGGGCAGCAGTACTTC. This gives the protein CATSRGGSKGQQYF.

The chain employs TRBV18 and TRBJ1-2; the match to TRBD1 covers 9 bases. Germline values: CDR1 KGHSH, CDR2 LQKENI. V lost 3 bases and J lost 3; bases outside the gene matches: 2. This CDR3 is built from 14 residues. As DNA, the CDR3 is TGTGCCAGCTCACCCCGGGACAGGGACTATGGCTACACCTTC. The encoded protein is CASSPRDRDYGYTF.

The rearrangement joins TRBV19 to TRBJ1-6; D gene ambiguous. The ends were cut back, 5 bases at V and 10 bases at J, with 18 bases in the middle. The length of the CDR3 is 15 residues. In germline, CDR1 is LNHDA, CDR2 SQIVND (reference sequence). The CDR3: CASSPTTRLGSPLHF. The CDR3 DNA reads TGTGCCAGTAGTCCTACGACAAGGCTAGGCTCACCCCTCCACTTT.

V and J are TRBV19 and TRBJ1-2, with 7 nucleotides matching TRBD1. The germline CDR1 and CDR2 sequences are LNHDA and SQIVND (reference sequence). The CDR3 is 15 residues long. The junction had 12 bases not matched to a gene; V was cut back by 7 bases and J by 4 bases. The CDR3 bases are TGTGCCAGTACCCCCGGGGACAGACCCCTCTATGGCTACACCTTC. It encodes CASTPGDRPLYGYTF. Using reference TRBV19 and TRBJ1-2 for the parts outside the CDR3, the full variable domain is DGGITQSPKYLFRKEGQNVTLSCEQNLNHDAMYWYRQDPGQGLRLIYYSQIVNDFQKGDIAEGYSVSREKKESFPLTVTSAQKNPTAFYLCASTPGDRPLYGYTFGSGTRLTVV.

This clone was counted a few times. The genes are TRBV5-1 and TRBJ1-1; D gene ambiguous. Trimming took 4 bases from V and 1 from J, leaving 14 bases between them. Germline lookup yields CDR1 SGHRS and CDR2 YFSETQ. The CDR3 loop spans 15 amino acids. CDR3 sequence reads: CASSPNLGPNTEAFF. As DNA, the CDR3 is TGCGCCAGCAGCCCGAACCTTGGACCGAACACTGAAGCTTTCTTT.

This clone was counted between two and nine times. The chain uses TRBV11-3 and TRBJ1-2, with 11 bases lining up with TRBD1. The CDR3 runs to 15 residues. V shed 4 bases, J shed 3 bases, and the junction held 4 bases outside the gene matches. Germline values: CDR1 SGHNT, CDR2 YENEEA. The CDR3 nucleotides are TGTGCCAGCAGCTCCCGGACAGGGGGCTACTATGGCTACACCTTC. Translating gives CASSSRTGGYYGYTF. Full variable domain (remainder filled in from reference TRBV11-3 and TRBJ1-2): EAGVVQSPRYKIIEKKQPVAFWCNPISGHNTLYWYLQNLGQGPELLIRYENEEAVDDSQLPKDRFSAERLKGVDSTLKIQPAELGDSAVYLCASSSRTGGYYGYTFGSGTRLTVV.

In its sample, this clone was seen a few times. The chain couples TRBV18 to TRBJ1-3; no reliable D call. This CDR3 spans 13 amino acids. Germline CDR1 and CDR2: KGHSH and LQKENI. The V and J ends lost 3 bases and 2 bases respectively, with 5 bases between them. CDR3 in DNA: TGTGCCAGCTCACCCACTCCTGGAAACACCATATATTTT. The encoded protein is CASSPTPGNTIYF.

The chain combines TRBV19 with TRBJ1-4; D gene unclear. Trimming stripped 6 bases from V and 5 bases from J, with 7 bases between. In germline, CDR1 is LNHDA, CDR2 SQIVND (reference sequence). The CDR3 runs 12 residues. CDR3 nucleotides: TGTGCCAGTAGAACAGAAAATGAAAAACTGTTTTTT. Its protein product is CASRTENEKLFF.

The gene calls are TRBV15 and TRBJ2-7; D is uncertain. The CDR3 covers 14 residues. Germline CDR1 is LNHNV and CDR2 is YYDKDF (reference sequence). V dropped 0 bases and J dropped 5 bases, with 11 bases sitting between them. The CDR3 DNA reads as TGTGCCACCAGCAGAGATTTAGGGCAGGACGAGCAGTACTTC. Amino acid sequence: CATSRDLGQDEQYF.

Ten or more counts support this clone. The chain employs TRBV11-3 and TRBJ1-2, with TRBD1 as a possible D gene (6 bases). Germline CDR1 is SGHNT and CDR2 is YENEEA. CDR3 length equals 17 residues. With 5 bases removed from V and 3 bases from J, the gap between germline ends came to 22 bases. In nucleotides, the CDR3 is TGTGCCAGCAGCCTCCACATCTGTCAGGGGAATGACTATGGCTACACCTTC. Translated: CASSLHICQGNDYGYTF.

This clone was recorded a few times. The chain joins TRBV6-8 to TRBJ1-5; no firm D call. With 10 bases removed from V and 6 bases from J, the gap between germline ends came to 13 bases. The CDR3 totals 12 residues. Per the germline V gene, CDR1 is MNHGY and CDR2 is SAAAGT. The CDR3: CATAVVAQPQHF. For the CDR3, the DNA is TGTGCCACCGCGGTAGTCGCTCAGCCCCAGCATTTT.

This clone was seen only a few times. V gene TRBV9 combines with J gene TRBJ2-7; the D is unclear. V was cut by 0 bases and J by 5 bases, with 15 bases left in between. Germline-derived CDR1 and CDR2 are SGDLS and YYNGEE. There are 15 residues in the CDR3. Written as DNA, the CDR3 is TGTGCCAGCAGCGTAGACCCCCGGACCTCGGACGAGCAGTACTTC. It translates to CASSVDPRTSDEQYF.

V gene TRBV19 combines with J gene TRBJ1-6; D gene unclear. The germline CDR1 and CDR2 sequences are LNHDA and SQIVND (reference sequence). The V and J ends lost 1 base and 7 bases respectively, with 8 bases between them. The CDR3 runs to 14 residues. As DNA, the CDR3 is TGTGCCAGTAGTATAGGACGAGGGAATTCACCCCTCCACTTT. This encodes CASSIGRGNSPLHF. The full variable domain, rest sourced from reference TRBV19 and TRBJ1-6, is DGGITQSPKYLFRKEGQNVTLSCEQNLNHDAMYWYRQDPGQGLRLIYYSQIVNDFQKGDIAEGYSVSREKKESFPLTVTSAQKNPTAFYLCASSIGRGNSPLHFGNGTRLTVT.

This clone has a handful of counts. The genes are TRBV6-8 and TRBJ2-1; 9 nucleotides line up with TRBD2. The CDR3 is 15 residues long. Looked up from germline, CDR1 is MNHGY and CDR2 is SAAAGT. With 2 bases clipped from V and 4 bases from J, the junction kept 3 bases outside the gene matches. The CDR3 here is CASSYAGGPYNEQFF. For the CDR3, the DNA is TGTGCCAGCAGTTACGCGGGAGGGCCTTACAATGAGCAGTTCTTC.